This section outlines one T cell receptor beta chain sequence together with its context. This sample is drawn from a study of T-cell memory formation after mild COVID-19. CDR3 length equals 13 residues. Germline loops: CDR1 SGHRS, CDR2 YFSETQ. The J segment lost 4 bases and the V segment lost 5 bases, leaving 4 bases of the junction unmatched. TCR alpha and TCR beta cDNA libraries with sample barcodes and UMIs came from 5'RACE using constant-segment primers. A single record per CDR3 protein comes from TCRdb applying MiXCR to the 5' RACE reads. Of approximately 350,000 distinct CDR3 sequences listed, roughly 13% were seen once; the top ten hold about a fifth.

The chain links TRBV5-1 to TRBJ1-1, with 8 bases identical to TRBD1. This receptor was taken from a man aged 18 to 29 who had mild COVID-19 (a few samples of this study predate the infection). Cell type and time point are not known. What was sequenced was PBMCs or a T cell subset sorted from them (not recorded which). The CDR3 loop is CASRTGASTEAFF. The CDR3 region has the DNA TGCGCCAGCAGGACAGGGGCGAGCACTGAAGCTTTCTTT.